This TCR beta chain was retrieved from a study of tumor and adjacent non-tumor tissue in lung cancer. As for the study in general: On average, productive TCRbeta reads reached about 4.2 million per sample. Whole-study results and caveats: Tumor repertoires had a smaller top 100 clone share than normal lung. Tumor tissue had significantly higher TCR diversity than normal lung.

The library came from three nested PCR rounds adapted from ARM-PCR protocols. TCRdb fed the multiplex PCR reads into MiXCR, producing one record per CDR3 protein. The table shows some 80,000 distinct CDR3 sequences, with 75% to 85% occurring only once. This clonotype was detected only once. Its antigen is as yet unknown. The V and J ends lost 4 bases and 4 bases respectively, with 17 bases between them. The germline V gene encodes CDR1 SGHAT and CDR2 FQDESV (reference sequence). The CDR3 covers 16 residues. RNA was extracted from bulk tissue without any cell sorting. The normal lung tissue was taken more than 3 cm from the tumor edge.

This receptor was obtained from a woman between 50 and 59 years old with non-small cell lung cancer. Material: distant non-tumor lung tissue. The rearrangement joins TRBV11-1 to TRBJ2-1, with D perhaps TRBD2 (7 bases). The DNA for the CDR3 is TGTGCCAGCAGCTCCTCTTTCGGGGGGACATACAATGAGCAGTTCTTC. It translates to CASSSSFGGTYNEQFF.